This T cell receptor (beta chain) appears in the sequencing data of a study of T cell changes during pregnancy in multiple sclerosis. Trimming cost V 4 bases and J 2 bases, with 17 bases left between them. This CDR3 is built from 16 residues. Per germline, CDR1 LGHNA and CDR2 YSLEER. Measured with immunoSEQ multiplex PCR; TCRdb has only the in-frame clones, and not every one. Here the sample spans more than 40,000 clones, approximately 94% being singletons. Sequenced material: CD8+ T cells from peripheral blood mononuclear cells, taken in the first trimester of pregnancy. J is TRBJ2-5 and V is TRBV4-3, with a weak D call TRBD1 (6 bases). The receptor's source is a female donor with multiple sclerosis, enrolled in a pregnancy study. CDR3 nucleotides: TGCGCCAGCAGCCCAAAGATCCTCGGACAGCAAGAGACCCAGTACTTC. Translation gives CASSPKILGQQETQYF.